The entry that follows covers one T cell receptor beta chain sequence. The data are from a study of blood T cell repertoires in COVID-19. Whole-study context: PBMCs, B-cell-depleted T cells, or T cells were the source of the cDNA or gDNA that made up the material.

CDR1 and CDR2 (germline): SGHRS, YFSETQ. V was clipped by 0 bases and J by 1 base, with 13 bases between them. The length of the CDR3 is 17 residues. In the source study's methods: Amplification from reference gene primers served as the basis for estimated nucleated cell counts. Produced via immunoSEQ multiplex PCR; TCRdb's table is partial and in-frame only. That table is the source of V, J and clone size, and D and trimming were worked out from the DNA. Here the sample spans roughly 220,000 clones, around 87% being singletons. Recruits, aged roughly 18 to 89 years, lived in 24 US areas. Assignment of participants to cohorts was predicated upon participant-reported clinical history.

Specimen: PBMCs or T cells enriched from blood (not recorded which). The TCR originated in a man younger than 45 who had been exposed to COVID-19. The V and J genes are TRBV5-1 and TRBJ2-2; perhaps TRBD2 as D (6 bases). CDR3 sequence (DNA): TGCGCCAGCAGCTTGGCCGCTATGGAGGGGAACACCGGGGAGCTGTTTTTT. Translated: CASSLAAMEGNTGELFF.